This passage covers 3 T cell receptor beta chains from one sample sequenced in a study of PD-L1 blockade in urothelial cancer. Some clones are missing from TCRdb's copy, which holds only in-frame ones; the method was immunoSEQ multiplex PCR. This sample has about 130,000 clones, with about 88% found just once. The time point denotes: pretreatment peripheral blood. Specimen: PBMCs, collected around atezolizumab (anti-PD-L1) treatment. These receptors were collected from a middle-aged man with urothelial cancer.

The gene calls are TRBV19 and TRBJ2-6; TRBD1 might be the D (5 bases). Germline values: CDR1 LNHDA, CDR2 SQIVND (reference sequence). Trimming removed 3 bases at V and 1 base at J, with 10 bases between. CDR3 length: 16 residues. The CDR3 is CASSISGASGANVLTF. DNA of the CDR3: TGTGCCAGTAGTATCAGTGGGGCATCTGGGGCCAACGTCCTGACTTTC.

This chain joins TRBV7-6 and TRBJ1-5; 8 bases map to TRBD1. V trimming: 5 bases; J trimming: 4 bases; junction bases outside the gene matches: 4. This CDR3 has 14 amino acids. Looked up from germline, CDR1 is SGHVS and CDR2 is FNYEAQ. CDR3: CASSPGTGNQPQHF. Written as DNA, the CDR3 is TGTGCCAGCAGCCCCGGGACAGGTAATCAGCCCCAGCATTTT.

Here the CDR3 reads CASSQAAGSTNIQYF. CDR3 DNA: TGCGCCAGCAGCCAAGCCGCCGGGAGCACAAACATTCAGTACTTC. The chain uses TRBV4-1 and TRBJ2-4; a weak D match, TRBD2 (6 bases). CDR1 is MGHRA and CDR2 is YSYEKL in the germline V gene. This CDR3 has 15 residues. V lost 1 base and J 6 bases, leaving 13 bases between the germline ends.